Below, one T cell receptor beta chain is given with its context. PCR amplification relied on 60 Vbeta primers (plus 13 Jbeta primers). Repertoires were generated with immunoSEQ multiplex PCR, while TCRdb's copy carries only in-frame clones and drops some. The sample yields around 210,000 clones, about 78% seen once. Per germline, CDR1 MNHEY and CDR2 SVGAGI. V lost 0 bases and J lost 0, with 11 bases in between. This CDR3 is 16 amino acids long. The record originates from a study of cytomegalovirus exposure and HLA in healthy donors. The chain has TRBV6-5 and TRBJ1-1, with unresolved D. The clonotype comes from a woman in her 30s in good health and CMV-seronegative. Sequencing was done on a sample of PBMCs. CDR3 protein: CASSYSIGEMNTEAFF. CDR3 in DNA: TGTGCCAGCAGTTACTCGATTGGGGAGATGAACACTGAAGCTTTCTTT.